This TCR beta chain emerged from a study of T cells in localized non-small cell lung cancer. Study observations and caveats: In the blood, greater T cell density corresponded to longer overall survival.

Some clones are missing from TCRdb's copy, which holds only in-frame ones; the method was immunoSEQ multiplex PCR. The data show some 31,000 clones, with around nine tenths seen just once and under 5% held by the top ten. Note on this clone: Its antigen is unidentified.

The CDR3 spans 14 residues. Trimming removed 2 bases from V and 1 base from J, with 9 bases in between. CDR1 is SGHRS and CDR2 is YFSETQ in the germline V gene. The sequencing used peripheral blood, collected before any cancer treatment. This clonotype was sampled from a woman between 35 and 75 years old with stage I lung adenocarcinoma. The rearrangement links TRBV5-1 to TRBJ1-1; no definite D call. The CDR3 spells CASSFRRQNTEAFF. The DNA of the CDR3 is TGCGCCAGCAGCTTCAGACGGCAGAACACTGAAGCTTTCTTT.